Below, 29 T cell receptor beta chains from the same sample are listed, as sequenced in a study of T-cell reconstitution after alpha-beta-depleted transplantation in children (dated by TCRdb to about 2016). Receptor libraries were prepared by PCR. Reads for this sample came from an Illumina HiSeq 2500. Molecular barcoding was employed in the preparation of TCR libraries, with unique molecular identifiers being used to normalize TCRbeta repertoire quantification. TCRdb reanalyzed the raw reads on its own, using fastp at Q25 for trimming and MiXCR for clone calling, and kept in-frame beta chains. Each record represents a unique CDR3 protein, reported with the most common genes and DNA among its rows. The sample yields about 540,000 distinct CDR3 sequences; approximately 16% were counted once. About 3.1% of the sample lies in the top ten. The sample here was PBMCs from the stem cell graft donor, taken from the stem cell graft. These receptors all stem from a human donor who donated a stem cell graft to a child with acute lymphoblastic leukemia.

The V and J genes are TRBV5-1 and TRBJ1-2; 7 bases match TRBD1. This CDR3 contains 16 residues. J was trimmed by 6 bases and V by 2 bases; bases with no gene match: 13. Per the germline V gene, CDR1 is SGHRS and CDR2 is YFSETQ. CDR3 loop: CASSFFLQGSSNGYTF. The CDR3, as DNA: TGCGCCAGCAGCTTCTTCTTACAGGGGAGTTCGAATGGCTACACCTTC.

This sequence joins TRBV18 and TRBJ2-1; D may match TRBD1 or TRBD2 (5 bases each). Trimming pared 0 bases from V and 5 bases from J, leaving 11 bases between. The CDR3 extends over 15 amino acids. Germline CDR1 is KGHSH and CDR2 is LQKENI. Written as DNA, the CDR3 is TGTGCCAGCTCACCACCTGGGGGTAAGAACAATGAGCAGTTCTTC. This codes for CASSPPGGKNNEQFF.

In this sample, this clonotype turned up many times. A junction end diverges from the germline sequence, so it may reflect a read error. This chain links TRBV5-1 with TRBJ2-1, with 11 bases aligning to TRBD2. This CDR3 region has 15 residues. CDR1 SGHRS and CDR2 YFSETQ come from the germline V gene. DNA for the CDR3: TGCGCCAGCAGCTTTTCTTACCCAATTAGCGGGAGGGCCAATTTC. Its translation is CASSFSYPISGRANF.

The chain links TRBV6-2 or TRBV6-3 to TRBJ1-1; D gene uncertain. The CDR3 has 12 residues. The V and J ends lost 5 bases and 7 bases respectively, with 11 bases between them. Germline-derived CDR1 and CDR2 are MNHEY and SVGEGT. In DNA, the CDR3 is TGTGCCAGCAGTACCCCGGGAGGTGAAGCTTTCTTT. It is translated as CASSTPGGEAFF.

V gene TRBV12-5 combines with J gene TRBJ2-4; D is possibly TRBD1 or TRBD2 (5 bases each). Trimming pared 4 bases from V and 6 bases from J, leaving 7 bases between. The germline V gene encodes CDR1 LGHNT and CDR2 FRNRAP. The CDR3 totals 12 residues. Here the CDR3 DNA reads TGTGCTAGTGGTTGGGACGGAAACATTCAGTACTTC. Amino acid sequence: CASGWDGNIQYF.

The table lists this clonotype with a few counts. The chain uses TRBV12-3 or TRBV12-4 and TRBJ2-1; D might be TRBD2 (5 bases). The V and J ends lost 4 bases and 1 base respectively, with 11 bases between them. CDR3 size: 15 residues. CDR3 residues: CASSSELASYNEQFF. CDR3 coding DNA: TGTGCCAGCAGTTCCGAGCTAGCATCCTACAATGAGCAGTTCTTC.

This clonotype was detected only a few times. The chain is built from TRBV5-6 and TRBJ1-4; D is perhaps TRBD1 (6 bases). The germline gives CDR1 SGHDT, CDR2 YYEEEE. This CDR3 contains 18 residues. Trimming left V 2 bases short and J 0 bases short, with 17 bases between. The CDR3 nucleotides are TGTGCCAGCAGCTTAGGGGGGGGACATGATGCAACTAATGAAAAACTGTTTTTT. Translating gives CASSLGGGHDATNEKLFF.

This clonotype was seen only a few times. The chain carries TRBV12-3 or TRBV12-4 and TRBJ2-4; either TRBD1 or TRBD2 may supply D (6 bases each). Trimming removed 2 bases at V and 0 bases at J, with 17 bases between. CDR3 size: 18 residues. This CDR3 reads CASSLIWGALLAKNIQYF. CDR3 DNA sequence: TGTGCCAGCAGTTTAATATGGGGGGCCCTCCTAGCCAAAAACATTCAGTACTTC.

In its sample, this clonotype was seen a few times. This chain joins TRBV5-1 and TRBJ2-1; 10 bases line up with TRBD2. The CDR3 is made up of 15 amino acids. Germline assignment: CDR1 SGHRS and CDR2 YFSETQ. V was pared by 3 bases and J by 5 bases, with 5 bases of the junction left unmatched. In nucleotides, the CDR3 is TGCGCCAGCAGCTCCCAGCGGGAGGGCAACAATGAGCAGTTCTTC. Amino acids: CASSSQREGNNEQFF.

The rearrangement links TRBV11-2 to TRBJ2-7; D may be TRBD2 (7 bases). Trimming took 1 base from V and 1 from J, leaving 14 bases between them. The length of the CDR3 is 16 residues. Germline V gene data show CDR1 as SGHAT and CDR2 as FQNNGV. CDR3 loop: CASSLGGGPVSYEQYF. The CDR3 DNA sequence: TGTGCCAGCAGCTTAGGGGGGGGGCCAGTGTCCTACGAGCAGTACTTC.

This clonotype was seen ten or more times. The chain links TRBV9 to TRBJ2-4; D might be TRBD2 (5 bases). Trimming stripped 4 bases from V and 9 bases from J, with 17 bases between. The CDR3 totals 14 residues. Germline V lookup: CDR1 SGDLS, CDR2 YYNGEE. CDR3 region: CASSPRVFEGIQYF. In nucleotides, the CDR3 is TGTGCCAGCAGCCCTCGGGTCTTTGAGGGCATTCAGTACTTC.

The chain is built from TRBV5-6 and TRBJ2-7, with D possibly matching TRBD1 (5 bases). The CDR3 loop spans 13 amino acids. V dropped 2 bases and J dropped 5 bases, with 11 bases sitting between them. Germline CDR1 SGHDT, CDR2 YYEEEE. The CDR3 bases are TGTGCCAGCAGCTTCCCCAGGGCCAACGAGCAGTACTTC. Protein product: CASSFPRANEQYF.

The CDR3 reads CATSDSSTGNTEAFF. CDR3 DNA sequence: TGTGCCACCAGTGATTCGTCTACAGGGAACACTGAAGCTTTCTTT. The rearrangement uses TRBV24-1 and TRBJ1-1, with D perhaps matching TRBD1 (5 bases). The V gene's germline CDR1 is KGHDR and CDR2 SFDVKD. This CDR3 is 15 amino acids long. V shed 2 bases and J shed 1 base, with 10 bases lying between them.

The chain carries TRBV6-1 and TRBJ2-3; D unclear. The length of the CDR3 is 13 residues. Germline V gene data show CDR1 as MNHNS and CDR2 as SASEGT. V lost 6 bases, J lost 1 base, and 8 bases lay in between. Written as DNA, the CDR3 is TGTGCCAGCAGAGCCCCGGGCACAGATACGCAGTATTTT. This translates into CASRAPGTDTQYF.

The genes are TRBV12-3 or TRBV12-4 and TRBJ1-6; 9 bases agree with TRBD1. This CDR3 comprises 13 residues. The J segment lost 8 bases and the V segment lost 7 bases, leaving 3 bases of the junction unmatched. The DNA of the CDR3 is TGTGCCAGCAACGGACAGGGGTATTCACCCCTCCACTTT. Translation: CASNGQGYSPLHF.

This clonotype was recorded at least ten times. The rearrangement links TRBV7-9 to TRBJ2-7; D is ambiguous. V shed 1 base and J shed 3 bases, with 10 bases lying between them. The CDR3 contains 14 residues. The germline gives CDR1 SEHNR, CDR2 FQNEAQ (reference sequence). The CDR3, as DNA: TGTGCCAGCAGCTTAGTGGGCCGGAACTACGAGCAGTACTTC. Translated, it gives CASSLVGRNYEQYF.

There are a few counts of this clonotype. The chain uses TRBV7-9 and TRBJ2-3, with TRBD2 identical over 8 bases. The CDR3 contains 15 residues. Germline assignment: CDR1 SEHNR and CDR2 FQNEAQ (reference sequence). V shed 4 bases and J 2 bases; nucleotides not matched to a gene: 5. The DNA for the CDR3 is TGTGCCAGCAGCTCAATAGCGGGATACACAGATACGCAGTATTTT. Amino acid sequence: CASSSIAGYTDTQYF.

The chain has TRBV5-1 and TRBJ2-1, with 9 nucleotides matching TRBD2. The CDR3 has 14 amino acids. Unmatched junction bases numbered 4, after V lost 7 bases and J lost 2 bases. The germline gives CDR1 SGHRS, CDR2 YFSETQ. The CDR3 DNA is TGCGCCAGCTACCCTAGCGGGACCTACAATGAGCAGTTCTTC. This sequence encodes CASYPSGTYNEQFF.

This clonotype was observed a handful of times. The chain has TRBV11-2 and TRBJ1-1, with D unclear. The length of the CDR3 is 15 residues. Germline V lookup: CDR1 SGHAT, CDR2 FQNNGV. V lost 5 bases and J lost 4, with 17 bases in between. The CDR3 is CASSPTAQVSTEAFF. DNA of the CDR3: TGTGCCAGCAGCCCCACCGCCCAAGTGTCCACTGAAGCTTTCTTT.

V is TRBV5-6 and J is TRBJ1-1; the D gene is possibly TRBD1 (6 bases). V was clipped by 0 bases and J by 6 bases, with 18 bases between them. The CDR3 covers 16 residues. Germline values: CDR1 SGHDT, CDR2 YYEEEE. The CDR3 DNA is TGTGCCAGCAGCTTGGCTGAGATACCGCGGGGGCCTGAAGCTTTCTTT. Encoded protein: CASSLAEIPRGPEAFF.

The chain links TRBV15 to TRBJ2-7; 10 bases align to TRBD2. There are 15 residues in the CDR3. Germline V lookup: CDR1 LNHNV, CDR2 YYDKDF (reference sequence). Trimming at V came to 0 bases and at J to 4 bases, leaving 3 bases not matched to a gene. This chain's CDR3 is CATSRELAGQYEQYF. In DNA form, the CDR3 reads TGTGCCACCAGCAGAGAACTAGCGGGACAGTACGAGCAGTACTTC.

The gene calls are TRBV5-1 and TRBJ1-2; D gene unclear. V lost 0 bases to trimming and J lost 7 bases, with 13 bases between them. The CDR3 runs 14 residues. CDR1 and CDR2 from the germline V gene are SGHRS and YFSETQ. Here the CDR3 reads CASSLEVRRSGYTF. The CDR3 DNA reads TGCGCCAGCAGCTTGGAGGTTCGGAGGAGTGGCTACACCTTC.

This clonotype has just a few counts. The gene calls are TRBV5-1 and TRBJ1-1; D call uncertain. CDR1 is SGHRS, CDR2 YFSETQ, per germline. V lost 1 base and J lost 3, with 10 bases in between. The CDR3 extends over 14 amino acids. The CDR3 sequence is CASSLSGLHTEAFF. CDR3 bases: TGCGCCAGCAGCTTGAGCGGGTTACACACTGAAGCTTTCTTT. The variable domain in full, with the rest retrieved from reference TRBV5-1 and TRBJ1-1, is KAGVTQTPRYLIKTRGQQVTLSCSPISGHRSVSWYQQTPGQGLQFLFEYFSETQRNKGNFPGRFSGRQFSNSRSEMNVSTLELGDSALYLCASSLSGLHTEAFFGQGTRLTVV.

V is TRBV7-3 and J is TRBJ1-1; D is uncertain. Germline V CDR1 and CDR2: SGHTA, FQGTGA. V lost 4 bases and J lost 2, with 8 bases in between. This CDR3 is 13 amino acids long. CDR3 sequence: CASSYSINTEAFF. In nucleotides, the CDR3 is TGTGCCAGCAGCTATAGTATAAACACTGAAGCTTTCTTT.

In this sample, this clonotype turned up a few times. The genes are TRBV27 and TRBJ2-7, with 7 bases identical to TRBD1. CDR3 length: 14 residues. Trimming removed 2 bases from V and 4 bases from J; junction bases left unmatched: 5. Germline V gene sequence: CDR1 MNHEY, CDR2 SMNVEV (reference sequence). The CDR3 DNA reads as TGTGCCAGCAGTTTACAAGGGGGCGGTTACGAGCAGTACTTC. Translated, it gives CASSLQGGGYEQYF.

The J gene is TRBJ2-3, the V gene TRBV5-1; 9 nucleotides agree with TRBD2. This CDR3 comprises 17 residues. With 1 base clipped from V and 0 bases from J, the junction kept 6 bases outside the gene matches. In germline, CDR1 is SGHRS, CDR2 YFSETQ. In DNA form, the CDR3 reads TGCGCCAGCAGCTTGAGACTAGCGGCCCTTAGCACAGATACGCAGTATTTT. Protein product: CASSLRLAALSTDTQYF.

This clonotype was counted a few times. The chain joins TRBV5-1 to TRBJ1-1; 11 bases match TRBD1. V lost 4 bases to trimming and J lost 4 bases; unmatched junction nucleotides: 15. The CDR3 covers 18 residues. CDR1 is SGHRS, CDR2 YFSETQ, per germline. The DNA for the CDR3 is TGCGCCAGCAGCAAAAGGAGGACAGGGGGCTCGTTGGGCACTGAAGCTTTCTTT. Translation gives CASSKRRTGGSLGTEAFF.

The chain employs TRBV4-1 and TRBJ2-7, with D perhaps matching TRBD1 or TRBD2 (5 bases each). Trimming pared 4 bases from V and 5 bases from J, leaving 12 bases between. CDR3 length: 13 amino acids. Germline values: CDR1 MGHRA, CDR2 YSYEKL. CDR3 DNA sequence: TGCGCCAGCAGCCTTGGGACCGCCGACGAGCAGTACTTC. Its protein product is CASSLGTADEQYF.

This clonotype was seen a handful of times. The genes are TRBV28 and TRBJ1-5, with 8 bases lining up with TRBD1. The CDR3 runs to 16 residues. After removal of 4 bases from V and 1 base from J, the junction contained 6 bases not matched to a gene. Germline loops: CDR1 MDHEN, CDR2 SYDVKM. The CDR3 DNA follows: TGTGCCAGCAGTTCCCCCGACAGGGGAAGCAATCAGCCCCAGCATTTT. This translates into CASSSPDRGSNQPQHF.